This entry lists 4 T cell receptor beta chains sequenced from one sample in a study of CD8 T cells in ankylosing spondylitis (TCRdb year 2017). The library was obtained by 5' RACE. Sequencer: Illumina HiSeq 2500. TCRdb redid the processing of the public reads, applying fastp at Q25 and MiXCR, and retained in-frame beta chains. Rows are unified per CDR3 protein, each entry keeping the most common DNA and genes. This sample comprises roughly 35,000 distinct CDR3 sequences, 8% to 13% of them detected only once. The ten largest clones represent 20% to 25% of the sample. The sequencing sample was made of synovial fluid, either unsorted or a sorted T cell fraction (not recorded which). The receptors were gathered from a male donor with ankylosing spondylitis.

This clonotype was observed at least ten times. The chain has TRBV12-3 or TRBV12-4 and TRBJ2-7; D gene uncertain. The CDR3 has 11 residues. V lost 4 bases, J lost 3 bases, and 4 bases lay in between. In DNA form, the CDR3 reads TGTGCCAGCAGTTGTTTCTACGAGCAGTACTTC. It specifies CASSCFYEQYF.

The rearrangement joins TRBV6-4 to TRBJ2-3; 12 bases are shared with TRBD2. This CDR3 has 14 amino acids. CDR1 is MRHNA, CDR2 SNTAGT, per germline. J was trimmed by 6 bases and V by 4 bases; bases with no gene match: 2. The DNA of the CDR3 is TGTGCCAGCAGTGGACTAGCGGGAGCCGATACGCAGTATTTT. It is translated as CASSGLAGADTQYF.

This clonotype was seen a few times. The rearrangement joins TRBV7-2 to TRBJ2-3; D uncertain. This CDR3 has 14 residues. Looked up from germline, CDR1 is SGHTA and CDR2 is FQGNSA. With 2 bases removed from V and 0 bases from J, the gap between germline ends came to 6 bases. The CDR3 protein is CASSLSYSTDTQYF. The CDR3, as DNA: TGTGCCAGCAGCTTATCGTACAGCACAGATACGCAGTATTTT. The whole variable domain, filled in from reference TRBV7-2 and TRBJ2-3, reads GAGVSQSPSNKVTEKGKDVELRCDPISGHTALYWYRQSLGQGLEFLIYFQGNSAPDKSGLPSDRFSAERTGGSVSTLTIQRTQQEDSAVYLCASSLSYSTDTQYFGPGTRLTVL.

The rearrangement uses TRBV7-3 and TRBJ2-3; D possibly corresponds to TRBD2 (6 bases). Germline V lookup: CDR1 SGHTA, CDR2 FQGTGA. V lost 5 bases and J 0 bases, leaving 12 bases between the germline ends. The CDR3 runs 15 residues. The CDR3: CASSKGLTSTDTQYF. CDR3 coding DNA: TGTGCCAGCAGCAAGGGACTCACGAGCACAGATACGCAGTATTTT.